This entry concerns a single TCR beta chain. Its antigen is unidentified. This record belongs to a study of human T cells and chemical hapten exposure. Overall study results and limits: Expanded TCRs made up significantly more big CDR3 similarity clusters than controls did.

TCRdb reanalysed the RACE reads using MiXCR and keeps one entry per CDR3 protein. The sample carries roughly 100,000 distinct CDR3 sequences, approximately 10% recorded once. Germline values: CDR1 MNHEY, CDR2 SVGEGT. With 8 bases removed from V and 6 bases from J, the gap between germline ends came to 15 bases. The CDR3 spans 13 residues. Time point defined: patch test 1, 2 weeks after DPC sensitization. As for treatment: therapeutic diphenylcyclopropenone sensitization with weekly scalp DPC. The donor pool consisted of alopecia patients aged 18 to 70 years, considered suitable for DPC. The genes are TRBV6-2 or TRBV6-3 and TRBJ2-3; weak D call: TRBD1 (5 bases). Sequenced here: whole blood, sampled in connection with sensitization to the hapten diphenylcyclopropenone (DPC). The receptor's source is a woman in her forties with alopecia areata. Some clones in this sample may be carry-over from other donors' samples. Here the CDR3 DNA reads TGTGCCAGCCTCAAACAGGTCTGGGATACGCAGTATTTT. Translation: CASLKQVWDTQYF.